This TCR beta chain was sequenced in a study of cytomegalovirus exposure and HLA in healthy donors. The PCR used 60 Vbeta and 13 Jbeta primers. This table comes from immunoSEQ multiplex PCR, and its TCRdb copy is limited to in-frame clones, with some not included. This sample has about 190,000 clones, with around nine tenths found just once. The CDR3 totals 14 residues. Trimming took 5 bases from V and 0 from J, leaving 11 bases between them. Germline assignment: CDR1 SGHVS and CDR2 FNYEAQ. This chain joins TRBV7-6 and TRBJ2-7; no reliable D call. This TCR was recovered from a woman aged 18-29 years in good health and CMV-seronegative. Sample: PBMCs. The CDR3 DNA is TGTGCCAGCAGCCGTGACTGGAGCTCCTACGAGCAGTACTTC. It yields the protein CASSRDWSSYEQYF.